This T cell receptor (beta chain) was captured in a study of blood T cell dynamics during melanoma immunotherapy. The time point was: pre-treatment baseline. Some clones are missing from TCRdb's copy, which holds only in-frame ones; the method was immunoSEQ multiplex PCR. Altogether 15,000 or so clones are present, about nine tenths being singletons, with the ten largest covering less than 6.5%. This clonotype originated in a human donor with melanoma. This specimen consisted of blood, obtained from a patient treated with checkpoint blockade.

For the CDR3, the DNA is TGCAGCGTTGCGGCGGGGGAAGGCTATGGCTACACCTTC. Its translation: CSVAAGEGYGYTF. V gene TRBV29-1 combines with J gene TRBJ1-2, with D possibly being TRBD1 (5 bases). Germline CDR1 SQVTM, CDR2 ANQGSEA. The CDR3 totals 13 residues. Trimming shortened V by 4 bases and J by 4 bases, and 13 bases separated the two germline ends.